These T cell receptor beta chains were read from a single sample in a study of blood T cell repertoires in COVID-19. Here immunoSEQ multiplex PCR was the method, and the copy in TCRdb shows in-frame clones only, minus some. The sample lists a few hundred thousand clones, roughly 87% occurring once. Material: PBMCs or T cells enriched from blood (not recorded which). These receptor sequences come from a young man in a cohort exposed to, infected with or recovered from COVID-19 (not recorded which). The CDR3 runs from the conserved cysteine through the conserved F or W. The order of the fields is clone size, V gene, D gene, J gene, CDR3 DNA, CDR3 protein. D genes are given only for firm matches. Size values are once, few and many counts, or a class for expanded clones, and some rows have none.

clone_size: .
v_call: TRBV28
d_call: TRBD1
j_call: TRBJ2-5
cdr3_nt: TGTGCCACCGCCGATAGGACAGGGAATGAAGAGACCCAGTACTTC
cdr3_aa: CATADRTGNEETQYF

clone_size: .
v_call: TRBV10-3
d_call: TRBD2
j_call: TRBJ2-1
cdr3_nt: TGTGCCATCAGTGAAGAGGCGGGAGGCCCCTACAATGAGCAGTTCTTC
cdr3_aa: CAISEEAGGPYNEQFF

clone_size: .
v_call: TRBV6-1
d_call: .
j_call: TRBJ1-5
cdr3_nt: TGTGCCAGCAGTGAATACAGGGCGGACCAGCCCCAGCATTTT
cdr3_aa: CASSEYRADQPQHF

clone_size: .
v_call: TRBV14
d_call: TRBD2
j_call: TRBJ2-1
cdr3_nt: TGTGCCAGCAGCCAAGCGCAGGGGCGGACTAGCGGGAGGGTCGATGAGCAGTTCTTC
cdr3_aa: CASSQAQGRTSGRVDEQFF

clone_size: .
v_call: TRBV15
d_call: .
j_call: TRBJ1-6
cdr3_nt: TGTGCCACCAGCAGAGGCCGGGACTCCGAACCCCTCCACTTT
cdr3_aa: CATSRGRDSEPLHF

clone_size: .
v_call: TRBV6-2/TRBV6-3
d_call: .
j_call: TRBJ2-7
cdr3_nt: TGTGCCAGCAGTTCAGGACAGTGGTACTACGAGCAGTACTTC
cdr3_aa: CASSSGQWYYEQYF

clone_size: .
v_call: TRBV27
d_call: .
j_call: TRBJ1-3
cdr3_nt: TGTGCCAGCAGTCCTAGGCCCGGTTCTGGAAACACCATATATTTT
cdr3_aa: CASSPRPGSGNTIYF

clone_size: .
v_call: TRBV4-1
d_call: TRBD1
j_call: TRBJ2-1
cdr3_nt: TGCGCCAGCAGCCCGGACAGGAGCTCCTACAATGAGCAGTTCTTC
cdr3_aa: CASSPDRSSYNEQFF

clone_size: .
v_call: TRBV7-9
d_call: TRBD1
j_call: TRBJ1-2
cdr3_nt: TGTGCCAGCAGCTTAGCGTCAGACAGGGGTAGCTATGGCTACACCTTC
cdr3_aa: CASSLASDRGSYGYTF

clone_size: .
v_call: TRBV9
d_call: .
j_call: TRBJ2-1
cdr3_nt: TGTGCCAGCACCGTGGGCGGGAAGGACAATGAGCAGTTCTTC
cdr3_aa: CASTVGGKDNEQFF

clone_size: once
v_call: TRBV9
d_call: .
j_call: TRBJ1-4
cdr3_nt: TGTGCCAGCAGCGTGCAGGGCCAACTCAATGAAAAACTGTTTTTT
cdr3_aa: CASSVQGQLNEKLFF

clone_size: .
v_call: TRBV18
d_call: TRBD1
j_call: TRBJ2-1
cdr3_nt: TGTGCCAGCTCGCGAAAAGGGGGCGGTGAGCAGTTCTTC
cdr3_aa: CASSRKGGGEQFF

clone_size: .
v_call: TRBV19
d_call: .
j_call: TRBJ1-4
cdr3_nt: TGTGCCAGTAGTAAATCTCGGGTTGGGGAAAAACTGTTTTTT
cdr3_aa: CASSKSRVGEKLFF

clone_size: once
v_call: TRBV7-8
d_call: TRBD2
j_call: TRBJ2-7
cdr3_nt: TGTGCCAGCAGCTTAGGACGTACTAGCGGGGATGAGCAGTACTTC
cdr3_aa: CASSLGRTSGDEQYF

clone_size: .
v_call: TRBV14
d_call: .
j_call: TRBJ1-4
cdr3_nt: TGTGCCAGCAGCCAAATGGTGGGCAGGGATGAAAAACTGTTTTTT
cdr3_aa: CASSQMVGRDEKLFF

clone_size: .
v_call: TRBV4-1
d_call: .
j_call: TRBJ2-3
cdr3_nt: TGCGCCAGCAGCCAAGTTAAGGCCCCCAGAGGTACGCAGTATTTT
cdr3_aa: CASSQVKAPRGTQYF

clone_size: few
v_call: TRBV19
d_call: TRBD1
j_call: TRBJ1-1
cdr3_nt: TGTGCCAGTAGTATATACGACAGGGTGGGCACTGAAGCTTTCTTT
cdr3_aa: CASSIYDRVGTEAFF

clone_size: .
v_call: TRBV10-3
d_call: .
j_call: TRBJ2-3
cdr3_nt: TGTGCCATCACCGGGACATTACGCACAGATACGCAGTATTTT
cdr3_aa: CAITGTLRTDTQYF

clone_size: .
v_call: TRBV15
d_call: .
j_call: TRBJ2-3
cdr3_nt: TGTGCCACCAGCAGGACCGGGACTCTTCCCCTCACAGATACGCAGTATTTT
cdr3_aa: CATSRTGTLPLTDTQYF

clone_size: .
v_call: TRBV25-1
d_call: .
j_call: TRBJ2-5
cdr3_nt: TGTGCCAGCAGTGTCTCAAGGGGAATGCAAGAGACCCAGTACTTC
cdr3_aa: CASSVSRGMQETQYF

clone_size: .
v_call: TRBV27
d_call: TRBD2
j_call: TRBJ2-7
cdr3_nt: TGTGCCAGCAGTTTATTCCTCGGGAGGGCACACGAGCAGTACTTC
cdr3_aa: CASSLFLGRAHEQYF

clone_size: medium-sized
v_call: TRBV10-2
d_call: TRBD1
j_call: TRBJ2-5
cdr3_nt: TGCGCCAGCACCGACAGGGACGGAGAGACCCAGTACTTC
cdr3_aa: CASTDRDGETQYF

clone_size: once
v_call: TRBV4-1
d_call: .
j_call: TRBJ1-3
cdr3_nt: TGCGCCAGCAGCCAAGATTACAGGGACACCTCTGGAAACACCATATATTTT
cdr3_aa: CASSQDYRDTSGNTIYF

clone_size: once
v_call: TRBV10-3
d_call: .
j_call: TRBJ2-7
cdr3_nt: TGTGCCATCAGTCAAACCCTAAGGGCGGAGGTCTACGAGCAGTACTTC
cdr3_aa: CAISQTLRAEVYEQYF

clone_size: .
v_call: TRBV9
d_call: .
j_call: TRBJ2-3
cdr3_nt: TGTGCCAGCAGCTCACAGGTCTTTGATACGCAGTATTTT
cdr3_aa: CASSSQVFDTQYF

clone_size: .
v_call: TRBV28
d_call: TRBD1
j_call: TRBJ1-1
cdr3_nt: TGTGCCAGCAGTCCACGCCGGGACAGGGGGTATACTGAAGCTTTCTTT
cdr3_aa: CASSPRRDRGYTEAFF

clone_size: .
v_call: TRBV19
d_call: .
j_call: TRBJ2-5
cdr3_nt: TGTGCCAGTAGTATCTTGACAGAGCAAGGGACCCAGTACTTC
cdr3_aa: CASSILTEQGTQYF

clone_size: .
v_call: TRBV13
d_call: TRBD1
j_call: TRBJ1-2
cdr3_nt: TGTGCCAGCAGCTCCAGACAGGGGGGTGGCTACACCTTC
cdr3_aa: CASSSRQGGGYTF

clone_size: few
v_call: TRBV14
d_call: .
j_call: TRBJ2-7
cdr3_nt: TGTGCCAGCAGCCAAAGTTTCAGATCCTCCGAGCAGTACTTC
cdr3_aa: CASSQSFRSSEQYF

clone_size: .
v_call: TRBV18
d_call: .
j_call: TRBJ1-5
cdr3_nt: TGTGCCAGCTCACCAGGGAGAGTTTACAATCAGCCCCAGCATTTT
cdr3_aa: CASSPGRVYNQPQHF

clone_size: .
v_call: TRBV6-5
d_call: .
j_call: TRBJ1-6
cdr3_nt: TGTGCCAGCAGTTTCGGGGTGACCTATTCACCCCTCCACTTT
cdr3_aa: CASSFGVTYSPLHF

clone_size: .
v_call: TRBV6-5
d_call: .
j_call: TRBJ2-1
cdr3_nt: TGTGCCAGCAGCCATATGCTATACAATGAGCAGTTCTTC
cdr3_aa: CASSHMLYNEQFF

clone_size: .
v_call: TRBV29-1
d_call: TRBD1
j_call: TRBJ2-3
cdr3_nt: TGCAGCGACCGGGACAGGGGACCGGGAGATACGCAGTATTTT
cdr3_aa: CSDRDRGPGDTQYF

clone_size: .
v_call: TRBV6-2/TRBV6-3
d_call: .
j_call: TRBJ1-5
cdr3_nt: TGTGCCAGCAGTTACCGACGGGATAGCAATCAGCCCCAGCATTTT
cdr3_aa: CASSYRRDSNQPQHF

clone_size: .
v_call: TRBV5-4
d_call: .
j_call: TRBJ2-1
cdr3_nt: TGTGCCAGCAGCTTGGCCCCAGCGTCCAATGAGCAGTTCTTC
cdr3_aa: CASSLAPASNEQFF

clone_size: .
v_call: TRBV3-1/TRBV3-2
d_call: .
j_call: TRBJ1-1
cdr3_nt: TGTGCCACCGTGTCAGGGCGCGCTGAAGCTTTCTTT
cdr3_aa: CATVSGRAEAFF

clone_size: .
v_call: TRBV5-1
d_call: .
j_call: TRBJ1-1
cdr3_nt: TGCGCCAGCAGTCTTCGGGTGGGGAACACTGAAGCTTTCTTT
cdr3_aa: CASSLRVGNTEAFF

clone_size: once
v_call: TRBV19
d_call: .
j_call: TRBJ2-5
cdr3_nt: TGTGCCAGTAGTACGACTTCAGAGACCCAGTACTTC
cdr3_aa: CASSTTSETQYF

clone_size: .
v_call: TRBV5-8
d_call: .
j_call: TRBJ2-2
cdr3_nt: TGTGCCAGCAGCTTGGCCCGGGTACTAGGCACCGGGGAGCTGTTTTTT
cdr3_aa: CASSLARVLGTGELFF

clone_size: .
v_call: TRBV9
d_call: TRBD2
j_call: TRBJ2-2
cdr3_nt: TGTGCCAGCAGCGCTCCCGTCAAGTCCCTACTAGCGGAGGGGAACACCGGGGAGCTGTTTTTT
cdr3_aa: CASSAPVKSLLAEGNTGELFF

clone_size: .
v_call: TRBV9
d_call: TRBD2
j_call: TRBJ2-1
cdr3_nt: TGTGCCAGCAGCGCCTACCCCGGGACTAGCGGGGACAATGAGCAGTTCTTC
cdr3_aa: CASSAYPGTSGDNEQFF

clone_size: .
v_call: TRBV6-5
d_call: TRBD1
j_call: TRBJ1-4
cdr3_nt: TGTGCCAGCAGGAAAACAGGGGCAACTAATGAAAAACTGTTTTTT
cdr3_aa: CASRKTGATNEKLFF

clone_size: .
v_call: TRBV6-1
d_call: .
j_call: TRBJ1-1
cdr3_nt: TGTGCCAGCAGTGAAGATAACTGGTATGGGAACACTGAAGCTTTCTTT
cdr3_aa: CASSEDNWYGNTEAFF

clone_size: .
v_call: TRBV4-2
d_call: TRBD2
j_call: TRBJ2-3
cdr3_nt: TGTGCCAGCAGCCAAGCACTAGCGGAGGCCTTCGTAGCAGATACGCAGTATTTT
cdr3_aa: CASSQALAEAFVADTQYF

clone_size: once
v_call: TRBV10-3
d_call: TRBD1
j_call: TRBJ2-3
cdr3_nt: TGTGCCATCAGCAATACCGGGACAGGGGGCACAGATACGCAGTATTTT
cdr3_aa: CAISNTGTGGTDTQYF

clone_size: .
v_call: TRBV11-2
d_call: .
j_call: TRBJ2-7
cdr3_nt: TGTGCCAGCAGCTTAATCTCCGCAGCGGGCCCCTACGAGCAGTACTTC
cdr3_aa: CASSLISAAGPYEQYF

clone_size: .
v_call: TRBV24-1
d_call: TRBD1
j_call: TRBJ2-7
cdr3_nt: TGTGCCACCAGTGGCAGGGGGCTGGTCGAGCAGTACTTC
cdr3_aa: CATSGRGLVEQYF

clone_size: .
v_call: TRBV25-1
d_call: TRBD2
j_call: TRBJ2-3
cdr3_nt: TGTGCCAGCAGTGCCGGGACTAGCGGGCGTTCCGGCACAGATACGCAGTATTTT
cdr3_aa: CASSAGTSGRSGTDTQYF

clone_size: .
v_call: TRBV4-2
d_call: .
j_call: TRBJ2-7
cdr3_nt: TGTGCCAGCAGCCAAGATGTCGGAAGTCGCACAGGGATGTCCTACGAGCAGTACTTC
cdr3_aa: CASSQDVGSRTGMSYEQYF

clone_size: .
v_call: TRBV5-1
d_call: .
j_call: TRBJ2-7
cdr3_nt: TGCGCCAGCAGCTTGGTTGCCCACGGTTCCTACGAGCAGTACTTC
cdr3_aa: CASSLVAHGSYEQYF

clone_size: .
v_call: TRBV11-2
d_call: TRBD1
j_call: TRBJ2-3
cdr3_nt: TGTGCCAGCAGCTCCCTCATAGGGGGCCGGGTTGGTACGCAGTATTTT
cdr3_aa: CASSSLIGGRVGTQYF

clone_size: .
v_call: TRBV18
d_call: .
j_call: TRBJ2-1
cdr3_nt: TGTGCCAGCTCACCAAAGGTATCGGGCAATGAGCAGTTCTTC
cdr3_aa: CASSPKVSGNEQFF

clone_size: .
v_call: TRBV19
d_call: .
j_call: TRBJ2-4
cdr3_nt: TGTGCCAGTAGTATAGACACAGGGTGGAGTGCCAAAAACATTCAGTACTTC
cdr3_aa: CASSIDTGWSAKNIQYF

clone_size: .
v_call: TRBV11-3
d_call: .
j_call: TRBJ1-1
cdr3_nt: TGTGCCAGCAGTCCCGGGGACGGGACACCCACTGAAGCTTTCTTT
cdr3_aa: CASSPGDGTPTEAFF

clone_size: .
v_call: TRBV7-9
d_call: TRBD1
j_call: TRBJ1-5
cdr3_nt: TGTGCCAGCAGTTCCGGGACAGGGAGCCAGCCCCAGCATTTT
cdr3_aa: CASSSGTGSQPQHF

clone_size: .
v_call: TRBV5-1
d_call: .
j_call: TRBJ1-3
cdr3_nt: TGCGCCAGCAGCTTGTTGCCAAACCCATCTAGAAACACCATATATTTT
cdr3_aa: CASSLLPNPSRNTIYF

clone_size: .
v_call: TRBV2
d_call: .
j_call: TRBJ2-2
cdr3_nt: TGTGCCAGCAGTGACCAGGCTCTTATGGGGCTGTTTTTT
cdr3_aa: CASSDQALMGLFF

clone_size: .
v_call: TRBV27
d_call: .
j_call: TRBJ1-1
cdr3_nt: TGTGCCAGCAGTTTATCCCCCGGGTTGTACACTGAAGCTTTCTTT
cdr3_aa: CASSLSPGLYTEAFF

clone_size: once
v_call: TRBV9
d_call: TRBD2
j_call: TRBJ2-2
cdr3_nt: TGTGCCAGCATGGACGGCCCGACTAGCGGGATACAGGACACCGGGGAGCTGTTTTTT
cdr3_aa: CASMDGPTSGIQDTGELFF

clone_size: .
v_call: TRBV5-1
d_call: .
j_call: TRBJ1-4
cdr3_nt: TGCGCCAGCAGCCTCGGGTCGGCGGGTGAAAAACTGTTTTTT
cdr3_aa: CASSLGSAGEKLFF